The rows below give T cell receptor beta chains drawn from one sample of a study of CD8 T cells in Susac syndrome. A single record per CDR3 protein comes from TCRdb applying MiXCR to the immunoSEQ multiplex PCR reads. Here the sample spans around 170,000 distinct CDR3 sequences, approximately 96% being singletons. Material: CD4+ T cells from PBMCs. These TCRs come from a human donor with Susac syndrome. Both conserved end residues are part of each CDR3. D genes are given only for firm matches. Rows may omit the clone size; those that give it use once, few, many or a size class.

j_gene: TRBJ2-1
v_gene: TRBV2
d_gene: TRBD2
abundance: NA
len: 17
CDR3nt: TGTGCCAGCAGTGAAGCCGACCGGGGGGGTATTACTAATGAGCAGTTCTTC
CDR3aa: CASSEADRGGITNEQFF

j_gene: TRBJ1-2
v_gene: TRBV19
d_gene: NA
abundance: NA
len: 12
CDR3nt: TGTGCCAGTAGCGAGAGGGACTATGGCTACACCTTC
CDR3aa: CASSERDYGYTF

j_gene: TRBJ2-7
v_gene: TRBV6-5
d_gene: TRBD2
abundance: NA
len: 14
CDR3nt: TGTGCCAGCAGACCCGGACTAGCGGGGAGCGAGCAGTACTTC
CDR3aa: CASRPGLAGSEQYF

j_gene: TRBJ2-3
v_gene: TRBV20-1
d_gene: NA
abundance: NA
len: 14
CDR3nt: TGCAGTGCTAGGAGCGGGCCTAGCACAGATACGCAGTATTTT
CDR3aa: CSARSGPSTDTQYF

j_gene: TRBJ2-5
v_gene: TRBV20-1
d_gene: NA
abundance: NA
len: 15
CDR3nt: TGCAGTGCTAGCCCACAGGTTGCCTACCAAGAGACCCAGTACTTC
CDR3aa: CSASPQVAYQETQYF

j_gene: TRBJ1-4
v_gene: TRBV20-1
d_gene: TRBD1
abundance: NA
len: 15
CDR3nt: TGCAGTGCTACCCGGGACAGTGGAACTAATGAAAAACTGTTTTTT
CDR3aa: CSATRDSGTNEKLFF

j_gene: TRBJ1-3
v_gene: TRBV24-1
d_gene: NA
abundance: NA
len: 16
CDR3nt: TGTGCCACCAGTGATTACCGGGACCGCTCTGGAAACACCATATATTTT
CDR3aa: CATSDYRDRSGNTIYF

j_gene: TRBJ1-5
v_gene: TRBV12-3/TRBV12-4
d_gene: NA
abundance: once
len: 16
CDR3nt: TGTGCCAGCAGCTCCGAGGCGACAGTCATCAATCAGCCCCAGCATTTT
CDR3aa: CASSSEATVINQPQHF

j_gene: TRBJ1-2
v_gene: TRBV20-1
d_gene: NA
abundance: NA
len: 15
CDR3nt: TGCAGTGCCGAGCCCGCTTCGACACCCAACTATGGCTACACCTTC
CDR3aa: CSAEPASTPNYGYTF

j_gene: TRBJ1-1
v_gene: TRBV3-1
d_gene: NA
abundance: NA
len: 14
CDR3nt: TGTGCCAGCAGCCAAGGGGCACGGGTAACTGAAGCTTTCTTT
CDR3aa: CASSQGARVTEAFF

j_gene: TRBJ2-6
v_gene: TRBV9
d_gene: NA
abundance: NA
len: 18
CDR3nt: TGTGCCAGCAGCGTAACCCTAAATGCAGGGAGAGGGGCCAACGTCCTGACTTTC
CDR3aa: CASSVTLNAGRGANVLTF

j_gene: TRBJ2-5
v_gene: TRBV20-1
d_gene: NA
abundance: NA
len: 13
CDR3nt: TGCAGTGCTAGCGACCCTACAGGGGAGACCCAGTACTTC
CDR3aa: CSASDPTGETQYF

j_gene: TRBJ2-5
v_gene: TRBV20-1
d_gene: NA
abundance: NA
len: 14
CDR3nt: TGCAGTGCTAGAGATCGGGGGGCCCAAGAGACCCAGTACTTC
CDR3aa: CSARDRGAQETQYF

j_gene: TRBJ1-1
v_gene: TRBV4-3
d_gene: NA
abundance: NA
len: 15
CDR3nt: TGCGCCAGCAGCCAAGATTGGCAGAAAAACACTGAAGCTTTCTTT
CDR3aa: CASSQDWQKNTEAFF

j_gene: TRBJ2-7
v_gene: TRBV14
d_gene: NA
abundance: NA
len: 14
CDR3nt: TGTGCCAGCAGCATCGTTGGCCCGGCCTCCGAGCAGTACTTC
CDR3aa: CASSIVGPASEQYF

j_gene: TRBJ2-5
v_gene: TRBV20-1
d_gene: NA
abundance: NA
len: 12
CDR3nt: TGCAGTGGGCAAGGGGGAACGGAGACCCAGTACTTC
CDR3aa: CSGQGGTETQYF

j_gene: TRBJ2-1
v_gene: TRBV5-1
d_gene: NA
abundance: once
len: 15
CDR3nt: TGCGCCAGCAGCTTGGTAAAGGGCCCAAACAATGAGCAGTTCTTC
CDR3aa: CASSLVKGPNNEQFF

j_gene: TRBJ2-7
v_gene: TRBV29-1
d_gene: TRBD1
abundance: NA
len: 14
CDR3nt: TGCAGCGTTGAAACCAGGGGGTTCCCCTACGAGCAGTACTTC
CDR3aa: CSVETRGFPYEQYF

j_gene: TRBJ2-2
v_gene: TRBV19
d_gene: NA
abundance: NA
len: 13
CDR3nt: TGTGCCAGTAGTATAGATAGGCCCGGGGAGCTGTTTTTT
CDR3aa: CASSIDRPGELFF

j_gene: TRBJ2-5
v_gene: TRBV20-1
d_gene: NA
abundance: NA
len: 11
CDR3nt: TGCAGTGCTAGAGTTGGGGAGACCCAGTACTTC
CDR3aa: CSARVGETQYF

j_gene: TRBJ2-1
v_gene: TRBV7-7
d_gene: TRBD2
abundance: once
len: 12
CDR3nt: TGTGCTAGCAGCTCTAGCGGGAATGAGCAGTTCTTC
CDR3aa: CASSSSGNEQFF

j_gene: TRBJ2-1
v_gene: TRBV9
d_gene: TRBD1
abundance: NA
len: 16
CDR3nt: TGTGCCAGCAGCGTAGGGGGACAGGTACTTTACAATGAGCAGTTCTTC
CDR3aa: CASSVGGQVLYNEQFF

j_gene: TRBJ1-4
v_gene: TRBV6-2/TRBV6-3
d_gene: NA
abundance: NA
len: 14
CDR3nt: TGTGCCAGCAGTCAGGACATATTAGGCGAAAAACTGTTTTTT
CDR3aa: CASSQDILGEKLFF

j_gene: TRBJ2-7
v_gene: TRBV20-1
d_gene: TRBD1
abundance: NA
len: 14
CDR3nt: TGCAGTGTTGAAACCCAGGGGGCGCGCTACGAGCAGTACTTC
CDR3aa: CSVETQGARYEQYF

j_gene: TRBJ2-2
v_gene: TRBV6-2/TRBV6-3
d_gene: NA
abundance: NA
len: 15
CDR3nt: TGTGCCAGCAGTGGGGGGACACCGAACACCGGGGAGCTGTTTTTT
CDR3aa: CASSGGTPNTGELFF

j_gene: TRBJ1-5
v_gene: TRBV29-1
d_gene: NA
abundance: NA
len: 15
CDR3nt: TGCAGCGCCGCGTGGGGGGGCGGTAGCAATCAGCCCCAGCATTTT
CDR3aa: CSAAWGGGSNQPQHF

j_gene: TRBJ2-3
v_gene: TRBV6-1
d_gene: NA
abundance: NA
len: 12
CDR3nt: TGTGCCAGCAGGGCGGGTCAAGATACGCAGTATTTT
CDR3aa: CASRAGQDTQYF

j_gene: TRBJ2-3
v_gene: TRBV20-1
d_gene: NA
abundance: NA
len: 12
CDR3nt: TGCAGTGCTAGGGTGGGTCCAGATACGCAGTATTTT
CDR3aa: CSARVGPDTQYF

j_gene: TRBJ2-3
v_gene: TRBV20-1
d_gene: NA
abundance: NA
len: 13
CDR3nt: TGCAGTGCTAGAAGTTTGGCGGCAGATACGCAGTATTTT
CDR3aa: CSARSLAADTQYF

j_gene: TRBJ2-7
v_gene: TRBV30
d_gene: NA
abundance: NA
len: 12
CDR3nt: TGTGCCCCGGGAAGGGGATCCTACGAGCAGTACTTC
CDR3aa: CAPGRGSYEQYF

j_gene: TRBJ1-1
v_gene: TRBV30
d_gene: TRBD1
abundance: NA
len: 13
CDR3nt: TGTGCCGCAGACAGGGGGCTCAACACTGAAGCTTTCTTT
CDR3aa: CAADRGLNTEAFF

j_gene: TRBJ1-2
v_gene: TRBV30
d_gene: NA
abundance: NA
len: 15
CDR3nt: TGTGCCTGGAGTGTAAAGCGGGTCTCTAACTATGGCTACACCTTC
CDR3aa: CAWSVKRVSNYGYTF

j_gene: TRBJ2-3
v_gene: TRBV29-1
d_gene: TRBD1
abundance: few
len: 15
CDR3nt: TGCAGCGTCCTTACACAGGGGGCGAGGACAGATACGCAGTATTTT
CDR3aa: CSVLTQGARTDTQYF

j_gene: TRBJ2-5
v_gene: TRBV6-2/TRBV6-3
d_gene: NA
abundance: NA
len: 14
CDR3nt: TGTGCCAGCAGGCGGGCGGGCAGGCAAGAGACCCAGTACTTC
CDR3aa: CASRRAGRQETQYF

j_gene: TRBJ1-6
v_gene: TRBV20-1
d_gene: TRBD1
abundance: once
len: 14
CDR3nt: TGCAGTGACCCGACAGGGTTTAGGAATTCACCCCTCCACTTT
CDR3aa: CSDPTGFRNSPLHF

j_gene: TRBJ1-5
v_gene: TRBV5-6
d_gene: NA
abundance: NA
len: 17
CDR3nt: TGTGCCAGCAGCTTGGGGACACCAGGACCTAACAATCAGCCCCAGCATTTT
CDR3aa: CASSLGTPGPNNQPQHF

j_gene: TRBJ2-1
v_gene: TRBV7-2
d_gene: TRBD2
abundance: NA
len: 18
CDR3nt: TGTGCCAGCAGCTCGCCCGTCGCCTTTAGCGGGGGGGCCTATGAGCAGTTCTTC
CDR3aa: CASSSPVAFSGGAYEQFF

j_gene: TRBJ2-7
v_gene: TRBV5-1
d_gene: NA
abundance: NA
len: 15
CDR3nt: TGCGCCAGCAGCCCGGAACGACCTGGCCCCTACGAGCAGTACTTC
CDR3aa: CASSPERPGPYEQYF

j_gene: TRBJ1-5
v_gene: TRBV12-5
d_gene: NA
abundance: NA
len: 15
CDR3nt: TGTGCTAGTGGTTTGGGCCACAGGCGCGGTCAGCCCCAGCATTTT
CDR3aa: CASGLGHRRGQPQHF

j_gene: TRBJ2-5
v_gene: TRBV13
d_gene: TRBD2
abundance: NA
len: 17
CDR3nt: TGTGCCAGCAGCGGAGGCGGGTCTAGCGGGGGGCAAGAGACCCAGTACTTC
CDR3aa: CASSGGGSSGGQETQYF

j_gene: TRBJ2-7
v_gene: TRBV5-6
d_gene: NA
abundance: NA
len: 10
CDR3nt: TGTGCCAGCACCTTCCACGAGCAGTACTTC
CDR3aa: CASTFHEQYF

j_gene: TRBJ2-3
v_gene: TRBV7-9
d_gene: TRBD2
abundance: NA
len: 15
CDR3nt: TGTGCCAGCAGCAAGACTAGCGGGGGCACAGATACGCAGTATTTT
CDR3aa: CASSKTSGGTDTQYF

j_gene: TRBJ1-4
v_gene: TRBV30
d_gene: NA
abundance: NA
len: 13
CDR3nt: TGTGCCTGGAGTGTCGGACGGGGCGAAAAACTGTTTTTT
CDR3aa: CAWSVGRGEKLFF

j_gene: TRBJ1-6
v_gene: TRBV4-3
d_gene: NA
abundance: NA
len: 13
CDR3nt: TGCGCCAGCAGCCGAGTAGGGGATTCACCCCTCCACTTT
CDR3aa: CASSRVGDSPLHF

j_gene: TRBJ2-5
v_gene: TRBV9
d_gene: TRBD2
abundance: once
len: 16
CDR3nt: TGTGCCAGCAGCGTGGCAGCGGGGGGCCGTCAGGAGACCCAGTACTTC
CDR3aa: CASSVAAGGRQETQYF

j_gene: TRBJ2-7
v_gene: TRBV6-2/TRBV6-3
d_gene: NA
abundance: few
len: 13
CDR3nt: TGTGCCAGCAGTTACGGGTCAACCTACGAGCAGTACTTC
CDR3aa: CASSYGSTYEQYF

j_gene: TRBJ2-5
v_gene: TRBV20-1
d_gene: NA
abundance: NA
len: 14
CDR3nt: TGCAGTGCTAGCCCCGGGACGGACCAAGAGACCCAGTACTTC
CDR3aa: CSASPGTDQETQYF

j_gene: TRBJ2-1
v_gene: TRBV7-9
d_gene: NA
abundance: NA
len: 14
CDR3nt: TGTGCCAGCAGCCTTAGGGGGTCCGACAATGAGCAGTTCTTC
CDR3aa: CASSLRGSDNEQFF

j_gene: TRBJ2-1
v_gene: TRBV20-1
d_gene: NA
abundance: NA
len: 14
CDR3nt: TGCAGTGCTAGGAACCCAGACATTTACAATGAGCAGTTCTTC
CDR3aa: CSARNPDIYNEQFF

j_gene: TRBJ2-5
v_gene: TRBV2
d_gene: TRBD1
abundance: NA
len: 14
CDR3nt: TGTGCCAGCAGTGGGGGACAGGTTGAAGAGACCCAGTACTTC
CDR3aa: CASSGGQVEETQYF

j_gene: TRBJ2-1
v_gene: TRBV9
d_gene: NA
abundance: NA
len: 12
CDR3nt: TGTGCCAGCAGCGTAGGTCGGGATGAGCAGTTCTTC
CDR3aa: CASSVGRDEQFF

j_gene: TRBJ1-6
v_gene: TRBV12-3/TRBV12-4
d_gene: NA
abundance: NA
len: 15
CDR3nt: TGTGCCAGCAGTTCCGCCAGGCCTTATAATTCACCCCTCCACTTT
CDR3aa: CASSSARPYNSPLHF

j_gene: TRBJ1-1
v_gene: TRBV20-1
d_gene: NA
abundance: NA
len: 11
CDR3nt: TGCAGTGCTAAAATGAACACTGAAGCTTTCTTT
CDR3aa: CSAKMNTEAFF

j_gene: TRBJ1-2
v_gene: TRBV14
d_gene: NA
abundance: NA
len: 14
CDR3nt: TGTGCCAGCAGCCAAGTTTCCCTTTTTCGTGGCTACACCTTC
CDR3aa: CASSQVSLFRGYTF

j_gene: TRBJ2-5
v_gene: TRBV10-3
d_gene: NA
abundance: NA
len: 13
CDR3nt: TGTGCCATCAGTGACGGTACCCAAGAGACCCAGTACTTC
CDR3aa: CAISDGTQETQYF

j_gene: TRBJ2-2
v_gene: TRBV10-3
d_gene: TRBD2
abundance: NA
len: 15
CDR3nt: TGTGCCATCGCTAGAGCGGGGGGAAACACCGGGGAGCTGTTTTTT
CDR3aa: CAIARAGGNTGELFF

j_gene: TRBJ1-5
v_gene: TRBV30
d_gene: NA
abundance: NA
len: 15
CDR3nt: TGTGCCTGGAGTGTACTGAGGGTAGGCGATCAGCCCCAGCATTTT
CDR3aa: CAWSVLRVGDQPQHF

j_gene: TRBJ2-1
v_gene: TRBV30
d_gene: TRBD2
abundance: NA
len: 14
CDR3nt: TGTGCCCGCGGGCGAGCGGGGGCCTACAATGAGCAGTTCTTC
CDR3aa: CARGRAGAYNEQFF

j_gene: TRBJ1-3
v_gene: TRBV3-1
d_gene: NA
abundance: few
len: 15
CDR3nt: TGTGCCAGCAGCCGCGGACCCTCCTCTGGAAACACCATATATTTT
CDR3aa: CASSRGPSSGNTIYF